The present entry profiles one T cell receptor beta chain with its context. This receptor's antigen is unknown. Base qualities are not recorded, but no much larger clone differs from it by a single base. This entry is derived from a study of T cell responses to AZD1222 COVID-19 vaccine (dated by TCRdb to about 2021). About the study as a whole: AZD1222 recipients whose second dose came at about 4 weeks and those whose second dose came at about 12 weeks were combined into one group, since spike-specific TCR depth and breadth did not differ between the two schedules. A total of 230 to 250 trial participants underwent TCR sequencing, of whom 207 received two doses of AZD1222 and around 25 received two doses of the MenACWY control vaccine. Enrollment into the trials was organized by age into subgroups of 18-55, 56-69 and 70-plus years, and those subgroups contained approximately 160, 26 and 62 TCR-sequenced participants, respectively. The investigation overall reported the following: A significant rise in spike-specific TCR breadth and depth was observed after two AZD1222 doses relative to day 0 and relative to MenACWY recipients. Only a handful of AZD1222 recipients were SARS-CoV-2 seropositive at baseline, limiting conclusions about previously exposed vaccinees. Participants were mostly white British, with more females than males. The authors suggested clonal diversity may have been underestimated. Reportedly, almost half of the unique spike-specific TCRs recognized epitopes lying outside the regions that are mutated in the B.1.351 and B.1.1.7 variants. Because no samples from the day 14 peak response were available, repertoires could be characterized only after the peak T cell response. The vaccine-associated CD4 TCRs covered the entire spike protein, and the dominant responses fell in regions 160-218 and 743-854. The 56-69-year group was small, and its depth increase did not reach significance, likely because of low power.

The CDR3 regions of human TCRbeta chains were analyzed by immunosequencing. The original methods were these. TCRs in the repertoires were compared against a reference library of SARS-CoV-2-specific TCRs that had been generated with the MIRA antigen-specificity platform. Breadth was defined as the fraction of unique TCRs that were SARS-CoV-2-associated, and depth was defined as the fraction of total T cells that were SARS-CoV-2-associated. Using the MIRA data, every spike-specific TCR was mapped to the spike region that the TCR reacted to and assigned to either a CD4 or a CD8 class. Log10-transformed breadth and depth values were compared by one-way ANOVA with Sidak's multiple comparisons tests. TCRdb obtained this table from immuneACCESS and retained in-frame rearrangements with V and J assigned. These tables miss some clones; where compared with another copy, unresolved V genes account for less than half of the shortfall, and the remainder is unexplained. V, J and clone size are those of that table, while D and trimming were read from the DNA. For this sample the table gives about 86,000 clones, of which around nine tenths were detected only once. Around 3% of the sample is in the top ten clones.

The time point label on this specimen signifies: baseline before first vaccination. Vaccinee samples were obtained from the UK trials COV001 and COV002, which included a single-blind randomized controlled phase 2/3 trial of AZD1222 (ChAdOx1 nCoV-19) in healthy adults. Trial participant PBMC samples were collected at day 0 and day 28 after the second dose for TCRbeta chain sequencing. V is shortened by 2 bases, J by 8 bases, and the region joining them spans 10 bases. CDR1 and CDR2 were assigned from the germline V gene as SGHRS and YFSETQ. From cysteine to phenylalanine, the CDR3 is 13 amino acids long. Kept here is only the CDR3 DNA, which spans 39 bases and is read in frame from base 1.

The sequence derives from an adult in good health. The chain is assembled from TRBV5-1 and TRBJ1-4, with the D gene not clear enough to name. The material sequenced was peripheral blood, taken on day 0 of AZD1222 vaccination. The CDR3 reads CASSLNGWEKLFF. The DNA sequence is given as TGCGCCAGCAGCTTAAATGGGTGGGAAAAACTGTTTTTT. The CDR3 plus the reference TRBV5-1 and TRBJ1-4 genes for the other parts give the full variable domain: KAGVTQTPRYLIKTRGQQVTLSCSPISGHRSVSWYQQTPGQGLQFLFEYFSETQRNKGNFPGRFSGRQFSNSRSEMNVSTLELGDSALYLCASSLNGWEKLFFGSGTQLSVL.